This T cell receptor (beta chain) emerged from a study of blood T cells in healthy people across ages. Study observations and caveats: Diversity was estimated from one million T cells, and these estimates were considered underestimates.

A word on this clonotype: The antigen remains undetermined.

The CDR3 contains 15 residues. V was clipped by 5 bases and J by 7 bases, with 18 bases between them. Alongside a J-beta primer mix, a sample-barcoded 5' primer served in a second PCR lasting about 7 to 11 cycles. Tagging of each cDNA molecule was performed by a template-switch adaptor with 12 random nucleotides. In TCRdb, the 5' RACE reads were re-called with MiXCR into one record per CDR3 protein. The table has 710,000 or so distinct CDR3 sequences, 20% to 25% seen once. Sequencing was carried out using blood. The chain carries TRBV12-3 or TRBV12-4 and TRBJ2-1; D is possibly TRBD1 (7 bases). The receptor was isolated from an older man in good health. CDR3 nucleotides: TGTGCCAGCAGTCCCAGGAGGGGGCTAGCAAATGAGCAGTTCTTC. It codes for CASSPRRGLANEQFF.